This paragraph covers one T cell receptor beta chain sequence. Its binding antigen is unknown. Per-base qualities were not stored, and no clone one base away is much larger. This sample stems from a study of blood T cell repertoires in COVID-19 (dated by TCRdb to the early 2020s). Broadly, across the study: Samples covering the acute and convalescent phases of COVID-19 were provided by collaborators in the United States, Italy and Spain. Where HLA class I and class II types were available, the types were taken from metadata supplied by the sample provider, not from assay-based typing. The dataset comprised deeply sampled blood TCRbeta repertoires from subjects exposed to, actively infected with, or recovered from COVID-19. Sample metadata almost always included a de-identified subject ID, COVID-19 status, age in years and sex. Samples came from the ongoing ImmuneRACE study (first 160 participants) plus 1,254 subjects from 6 global collaborators. The material from the prospective study consisted of cDNA or gDNA derived from T cells, B-cell-depleted T cells, or PBMCs. The repertoires were made available in a free public database intended to serve as a resource for research on the immune response to SARS-CoV-2.

Here is what the overall study found, with its caveats: The amount of clinical and demographic metadata varied by source and participant and was provided uncurated.

CDR1 and CDR2 (SGHRS, YFSETQ) derive from the germline V gene. Inclusive of the bounding cysteine and phenylalanine, the CDR3 is 17 residues long. The sequence is cut down to CDR3 DNA, 51 bases in frame from base 1. V ends up 3 bases short and J 6 bases short, with an unmatched junction base count of 14. At one collaborating source in Seattle, patients were enrolled during active infection and were followed longitudinally through the course of disease. Collaborating institutions collected whole blood in K2EDTA tubes following their own protocols. For TCRbeta analysis, collaborators shipped samples as frozen whole blood, isolated PBMCs, or DNA extracted from either of those sample types. TCRbeta CDR3 regions were amplified from genomic DNA by means of the immunoSEQ Assay, a bias-controlled multiplex PCR. The source study handled its data this way. The number of nucleated cells in each sample was estimated by amplification of reference gene primers within the assay. To quantify the absolute abundance of each unique TCRbeta CDR3 rearrangement, sequence reads were collapsed and filtered. For each sample, productive Simpson clonality was calculated as the square root of Simpson's diversity index across productive rearrangements. The table was pulled from immuneACCESS by TCRdb, which kept in-frame rearrangements only. Such tables lose some clones; where checked, under half of the loss comes from unresolved V genes, and the rest has no known cause. V and J calls and clone size are copied from that table; D and trimming were computed from the DNA. Across this sample there are fewer than 300,000 clones, with approximately 90% seen only once. The ten top clones hold 2.2% of the sample.

This chain is built from TRBV5-1 and TRBJ2-2, with 7 middle bases fitting TRBD1. The receptor's source is a woman aged 25 to 45 with COVID-19, enrolled during active disease. Sequenced sample: peripheral blood. The bases read TGCGCCAGCAGCTCACGGAGAGGGGGCGCTGAGCCCGGGGAGCTGTTTTTT. Its protein is CASSSRRGGAEPGELFF.